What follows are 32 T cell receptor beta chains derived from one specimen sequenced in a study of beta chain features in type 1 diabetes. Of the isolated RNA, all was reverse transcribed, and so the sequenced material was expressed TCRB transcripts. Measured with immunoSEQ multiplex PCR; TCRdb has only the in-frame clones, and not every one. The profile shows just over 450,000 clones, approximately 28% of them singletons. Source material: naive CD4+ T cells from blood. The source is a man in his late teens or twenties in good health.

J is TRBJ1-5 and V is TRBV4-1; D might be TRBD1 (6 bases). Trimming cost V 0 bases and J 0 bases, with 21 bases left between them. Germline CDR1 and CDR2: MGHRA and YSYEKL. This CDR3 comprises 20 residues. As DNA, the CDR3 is TGCGCCAGCAGCCAAGATATATGGCGGGGGGCTGACTATAGCAATCAGCCCCAGCATTTT. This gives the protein CASSQDIWRGADYSNQPQHF.

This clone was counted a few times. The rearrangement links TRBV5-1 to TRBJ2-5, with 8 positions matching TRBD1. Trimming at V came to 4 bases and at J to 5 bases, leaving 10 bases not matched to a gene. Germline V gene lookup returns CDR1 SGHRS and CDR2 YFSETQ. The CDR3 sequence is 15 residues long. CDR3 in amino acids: CASSPERTGRETQYF. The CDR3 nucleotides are TGCGCCAGCAGCCCAGAAAGGACAGGGCGGGAGACCCAGTACTTC. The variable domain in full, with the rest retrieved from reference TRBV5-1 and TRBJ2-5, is KAGVTQTPRYLIKTRGQQVTLSCSPISGHRSVSWYQQTPGQGLQFLFEYFSETQRNKGNFPGRFSGRQFSNSRSEMNVSTLELGDSALYLCASSPERTGRETQYFGPGTRLLVL.

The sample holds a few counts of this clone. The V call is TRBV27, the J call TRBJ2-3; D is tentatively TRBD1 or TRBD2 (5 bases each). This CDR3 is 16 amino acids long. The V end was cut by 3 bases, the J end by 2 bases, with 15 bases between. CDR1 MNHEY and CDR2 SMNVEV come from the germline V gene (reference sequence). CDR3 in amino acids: CASSLVRGGLTDTQYF. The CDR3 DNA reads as TGTGCCAGCAGTTTGGTACGGGGCGGACTCACAGATACGCAGTATTTT.

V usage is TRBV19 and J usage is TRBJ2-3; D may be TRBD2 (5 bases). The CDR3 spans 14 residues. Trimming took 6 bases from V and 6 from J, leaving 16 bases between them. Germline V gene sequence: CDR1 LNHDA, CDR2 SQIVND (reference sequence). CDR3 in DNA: TGTGCCAGTAGAACGACGGGGTCCGGGGATACGCAGTATTTT. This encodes CASRTTGSGDTQYF.

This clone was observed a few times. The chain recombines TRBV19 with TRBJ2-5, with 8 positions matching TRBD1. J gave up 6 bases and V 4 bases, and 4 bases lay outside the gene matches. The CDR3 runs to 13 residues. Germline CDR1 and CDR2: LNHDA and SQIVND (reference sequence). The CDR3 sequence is CASSTGGMKTQYF. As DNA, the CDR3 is TGTGCCAGTAGTACAGGGGGCATGAAGACCCAGTACTTC.

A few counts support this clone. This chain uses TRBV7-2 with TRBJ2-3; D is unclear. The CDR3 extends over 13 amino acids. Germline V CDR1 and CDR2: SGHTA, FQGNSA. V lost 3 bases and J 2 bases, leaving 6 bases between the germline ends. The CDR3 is CASSFTNTDTQYF. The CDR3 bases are TGTGCCAGCAGCTTCACTAACACAGATACGCAGTATTTT.

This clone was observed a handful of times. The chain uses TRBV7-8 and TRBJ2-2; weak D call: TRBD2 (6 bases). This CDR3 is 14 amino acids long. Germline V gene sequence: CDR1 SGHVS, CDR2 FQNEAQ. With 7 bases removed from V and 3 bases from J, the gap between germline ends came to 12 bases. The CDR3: CASNRDLDTGELFF. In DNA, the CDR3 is TGTGCCAGCAACCGGGACTTAGACACCGGGGAGCTGTTTTTT.

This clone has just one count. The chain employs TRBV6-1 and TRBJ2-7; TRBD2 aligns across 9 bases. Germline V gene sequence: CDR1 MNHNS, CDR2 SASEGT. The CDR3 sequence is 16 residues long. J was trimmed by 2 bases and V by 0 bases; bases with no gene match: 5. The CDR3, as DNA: TGTGCCAGCAGTGAAGCCCCGGGACTAGCCGCCTACGAGCAGTACTTC. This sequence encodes CASSEAPGLAAYEQYF.

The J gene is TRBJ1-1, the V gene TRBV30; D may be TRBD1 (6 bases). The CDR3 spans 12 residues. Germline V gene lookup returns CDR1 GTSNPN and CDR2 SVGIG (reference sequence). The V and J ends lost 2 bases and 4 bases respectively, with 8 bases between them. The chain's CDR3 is CAWSPQGTEAFF. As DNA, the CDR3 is TGTGCCTGGAGTCCACAGGGCACTGAAGCTTTCTTT. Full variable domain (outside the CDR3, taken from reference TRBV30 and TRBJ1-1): SQTIHQWPATLVQPVGSPLSLECTVEGTSNPNLYWYRQAAGRGLQLLFYSVGIGQISSEVPQNLSASRPQDRQFILSSKKLLLSDSGFYLCAWSPQGTEAFFGQGTRLTVV.

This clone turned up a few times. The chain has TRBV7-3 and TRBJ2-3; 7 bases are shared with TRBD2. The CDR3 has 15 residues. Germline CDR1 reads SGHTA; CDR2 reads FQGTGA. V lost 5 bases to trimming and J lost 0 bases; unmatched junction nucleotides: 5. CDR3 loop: CASSPGLGSTDTQYF. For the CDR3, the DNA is TGTGCCAGCAGCCCCGGACTAGGGAGCACAGATACGCAGTATTTT. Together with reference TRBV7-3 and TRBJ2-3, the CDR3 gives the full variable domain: GAGVSQTPSNKVTEKGKYVELRCDPISGHTALYWYRQSLGQGPEFLIYFQGTGAADDSGLPNDRFFAVRPEGSVSTLKIQRTERGDSAVYLCASSPGLGSTDTQYFGPGTRLTVL.

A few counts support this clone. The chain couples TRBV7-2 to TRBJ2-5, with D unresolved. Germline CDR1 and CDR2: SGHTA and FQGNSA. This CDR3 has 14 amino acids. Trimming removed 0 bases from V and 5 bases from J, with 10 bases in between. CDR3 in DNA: TGTGCCAGCAGCTTAGCAGCTGGATTGGAGACCCAGTACTTC. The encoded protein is CASSLAAGLETQYF.

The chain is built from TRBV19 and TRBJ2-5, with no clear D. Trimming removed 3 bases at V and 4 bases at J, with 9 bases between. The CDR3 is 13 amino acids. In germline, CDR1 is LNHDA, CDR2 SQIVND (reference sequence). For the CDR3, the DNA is TGTGCCAGTAGTATCGTGGTATCAGAGACCCAGTACTTC. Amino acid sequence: CASSIVVSETQYF.

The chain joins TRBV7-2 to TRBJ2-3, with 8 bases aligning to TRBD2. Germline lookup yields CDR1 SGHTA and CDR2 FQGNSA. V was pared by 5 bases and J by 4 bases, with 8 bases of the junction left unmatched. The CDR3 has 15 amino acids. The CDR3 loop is CASSQAGLVSDTQYF. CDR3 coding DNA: TGTGCCAGCAGCCAGGCGGGACTAGTCTCAGATACGCAGTATTTT.

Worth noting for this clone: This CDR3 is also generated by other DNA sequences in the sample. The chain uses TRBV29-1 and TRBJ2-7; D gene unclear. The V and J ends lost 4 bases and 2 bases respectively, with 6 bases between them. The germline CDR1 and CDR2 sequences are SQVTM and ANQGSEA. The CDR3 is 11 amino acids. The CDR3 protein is CSVVLTYEQYF. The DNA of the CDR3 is TGCAGCGTTGTTTTAACCTACGAGCAGTACTTC.

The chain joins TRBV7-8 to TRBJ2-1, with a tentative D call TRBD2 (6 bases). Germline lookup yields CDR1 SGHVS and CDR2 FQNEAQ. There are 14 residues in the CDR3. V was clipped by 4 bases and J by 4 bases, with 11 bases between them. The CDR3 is CASSSLAGYNEQFF. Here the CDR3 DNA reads TGTGCCAGCAGCTCATTGGCGGGATACAATGAGCAGTTCTTC.

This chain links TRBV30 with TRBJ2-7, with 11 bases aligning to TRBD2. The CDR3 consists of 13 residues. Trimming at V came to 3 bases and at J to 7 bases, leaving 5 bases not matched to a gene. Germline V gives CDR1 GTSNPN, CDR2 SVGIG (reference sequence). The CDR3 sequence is CAWRGLAAEEQYF. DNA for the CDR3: TGTGCCTGGAGGGGACTAGCGGCCGAGGAGCAGTACTTC.

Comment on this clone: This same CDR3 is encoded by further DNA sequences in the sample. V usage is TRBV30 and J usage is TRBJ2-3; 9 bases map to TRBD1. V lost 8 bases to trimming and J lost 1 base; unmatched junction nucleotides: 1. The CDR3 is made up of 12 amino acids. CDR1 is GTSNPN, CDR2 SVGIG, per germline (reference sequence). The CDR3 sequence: CAGDRGTDTQYF. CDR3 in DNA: TGTGCCGGGGACAGGGGCACAGATACGCAGTATTTT.

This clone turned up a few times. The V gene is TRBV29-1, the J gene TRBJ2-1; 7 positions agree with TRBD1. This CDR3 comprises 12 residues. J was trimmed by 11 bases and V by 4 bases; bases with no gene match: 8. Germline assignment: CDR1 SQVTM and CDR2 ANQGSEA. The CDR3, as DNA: TGCAGCGTTGGATCGGGACAGCTGAAGCAGTTCTTC. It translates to CSVGSGQLKQFF.

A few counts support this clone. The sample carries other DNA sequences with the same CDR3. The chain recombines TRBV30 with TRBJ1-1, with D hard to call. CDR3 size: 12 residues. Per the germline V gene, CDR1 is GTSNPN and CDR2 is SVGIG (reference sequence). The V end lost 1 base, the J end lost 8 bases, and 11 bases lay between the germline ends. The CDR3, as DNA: TGTGCCTGGAGTGCCGGGGTCTCAGAAGCTTTCTTT. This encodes CAWSAGVSEAFF.

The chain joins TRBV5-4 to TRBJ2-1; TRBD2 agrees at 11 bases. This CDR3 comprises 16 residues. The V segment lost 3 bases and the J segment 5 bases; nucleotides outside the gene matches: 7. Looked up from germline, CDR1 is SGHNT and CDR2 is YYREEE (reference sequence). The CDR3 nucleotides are TGTGCCAGCAGCTCCGGACTAGCGGGTCTCCACAATGAGCAGTTCTTC. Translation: CASSSGLAGLHNEQFF.

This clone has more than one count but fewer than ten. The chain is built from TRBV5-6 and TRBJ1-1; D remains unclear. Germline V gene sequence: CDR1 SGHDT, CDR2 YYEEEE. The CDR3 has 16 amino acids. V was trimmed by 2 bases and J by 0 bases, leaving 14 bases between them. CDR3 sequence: CASSFVRAAMNTEAFF. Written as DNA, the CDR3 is TGTGCCAGCAGCTTTGTAAGGGCGGCTATGAACACTGAAGCTTTCTTT. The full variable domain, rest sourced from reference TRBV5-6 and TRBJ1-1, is DAGVTQSPTHLIKTRGQQVTLRCSPKSGHDTVSWYQQALGQGPQFIFQYYEEEERQRGNFPDRFSGHQFPNYSSELNVNALLLGDSALYLCASSFVRAAMNTEAFFGQGTRLTVV.

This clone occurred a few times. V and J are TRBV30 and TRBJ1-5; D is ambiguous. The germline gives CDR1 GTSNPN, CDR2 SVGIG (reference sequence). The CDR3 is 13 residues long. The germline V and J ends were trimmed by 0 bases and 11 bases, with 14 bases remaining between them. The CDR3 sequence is CAWSVGGPAAQHF. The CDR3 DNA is TGTGCCTGGAGTGTAGGCGGTCCCGCAGCCCAGCATTTT.

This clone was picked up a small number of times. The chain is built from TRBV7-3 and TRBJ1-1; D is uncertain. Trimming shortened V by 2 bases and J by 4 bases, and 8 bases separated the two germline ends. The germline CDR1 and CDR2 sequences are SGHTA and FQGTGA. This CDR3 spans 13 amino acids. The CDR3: CASSLRSRTEAFF. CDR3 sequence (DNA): TGTGCCAGCAGCTTACGTTCGCGCACTGAAGCTTTCTTT.

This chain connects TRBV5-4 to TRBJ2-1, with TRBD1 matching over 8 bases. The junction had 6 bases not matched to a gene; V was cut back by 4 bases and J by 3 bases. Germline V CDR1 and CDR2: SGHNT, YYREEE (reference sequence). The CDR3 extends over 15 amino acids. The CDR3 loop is CASSATGGNYNEQFF. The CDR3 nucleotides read TGTGCCAGCAGCGCCACAGGGGGGAACTACAATGAGCAGTTCTTC.

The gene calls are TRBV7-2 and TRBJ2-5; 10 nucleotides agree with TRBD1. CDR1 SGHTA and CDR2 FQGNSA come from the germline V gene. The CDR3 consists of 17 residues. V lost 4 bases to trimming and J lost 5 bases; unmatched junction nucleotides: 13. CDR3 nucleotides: TGTGCCAGCAGCTCCTTCTCGGACAGGGGGACTAGGGAGACCCAGTACTTC. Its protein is CASSSFSDRGTRETQYF. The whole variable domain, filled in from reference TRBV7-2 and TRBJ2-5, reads GAGVSQSPSNKVTEKGKDVELRCDPISGHTALYWYRQSLGQGLEFLIYFQGNSAPDKSGLPSDRFSAERTGGSVSTLTIQRTQQEDSAVYLCASSSFSDRGTRETQYFGPGTRLLVL.

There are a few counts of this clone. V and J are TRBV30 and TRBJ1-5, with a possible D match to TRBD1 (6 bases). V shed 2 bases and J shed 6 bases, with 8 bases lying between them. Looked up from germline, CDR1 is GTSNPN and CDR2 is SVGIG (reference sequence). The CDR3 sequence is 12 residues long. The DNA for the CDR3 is TGTGCCTGGAGTACAGGGACTCAGCCCCAGCATTTT. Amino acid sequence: CAWSTGTQPQHF. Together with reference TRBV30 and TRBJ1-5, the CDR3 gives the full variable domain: SQTIHQWPATLVQPVGSPLSLECTVEGTSNPNLYWYRQAAGRGLQLLFYSVGIGQISSEVPQNLSASRPQDRQFILSSKKLLLSDSGFYLCAWSTGTQPQHFGDGTRLSIL.

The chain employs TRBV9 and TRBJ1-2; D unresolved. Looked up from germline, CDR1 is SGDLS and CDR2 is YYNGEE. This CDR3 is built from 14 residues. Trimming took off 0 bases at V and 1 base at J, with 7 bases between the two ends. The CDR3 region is CASSVDHGNYGYTF. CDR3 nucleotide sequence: TGTGCCAGCAGCGTAGACCACGGTAACTATGGCTACACCTTC. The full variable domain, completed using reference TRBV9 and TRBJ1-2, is DSGVTQTPKHLITATGQRVTLRCSPRSGDLSVYWYQQSLDQGLQFLIQYYNGEERAKGNILERFSAQQFPDLHSELNLSSLELGDSALYFCASSVDHGNYGYTFGSGTRLTVV.

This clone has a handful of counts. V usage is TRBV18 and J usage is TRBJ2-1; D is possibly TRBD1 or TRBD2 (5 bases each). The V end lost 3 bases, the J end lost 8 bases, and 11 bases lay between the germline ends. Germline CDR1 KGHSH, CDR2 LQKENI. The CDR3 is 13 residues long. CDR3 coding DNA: TGTGCCAGCTCACCGAGGGGCAGGGATGAGCAGTTCTTC. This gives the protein CASSPRGRDEQFF. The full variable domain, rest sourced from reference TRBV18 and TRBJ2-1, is NAGVMQNPRHLVRRRGQEARLRCSPMKGHSHVYWYRQLPEEGLKFMVYLQKENIIDESGMPKERFSAEFPKEGPSILRIQQVVRGDSAAYFCASSPRGRDEQFFGPGTRLTVL.

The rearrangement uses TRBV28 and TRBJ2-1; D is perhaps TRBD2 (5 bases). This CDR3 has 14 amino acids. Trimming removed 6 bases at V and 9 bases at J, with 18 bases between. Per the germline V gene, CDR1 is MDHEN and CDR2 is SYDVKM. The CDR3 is CASSPGLGIGEQFF. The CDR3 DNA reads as TGTGCCAGCAGCCCCGGACTGGGGATAGGTGAGCAGTTCTTC.

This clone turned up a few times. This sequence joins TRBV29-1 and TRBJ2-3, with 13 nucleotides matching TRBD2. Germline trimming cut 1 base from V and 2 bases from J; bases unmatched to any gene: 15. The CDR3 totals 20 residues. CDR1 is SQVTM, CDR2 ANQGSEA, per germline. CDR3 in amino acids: CSVEGTSGRAARTPTDTQYF. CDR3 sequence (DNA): TGCAGCGTTGAAGGGACTAGCGGGAGAGCCGCCCGAACACCCACAGATACGCAGTATTTT.

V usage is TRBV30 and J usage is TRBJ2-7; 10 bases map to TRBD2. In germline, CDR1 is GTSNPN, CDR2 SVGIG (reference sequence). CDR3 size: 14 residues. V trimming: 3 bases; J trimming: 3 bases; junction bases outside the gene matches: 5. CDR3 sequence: CAWSVTSGNYEQYF. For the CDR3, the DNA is TGTGCCTGGAGCGTAACTAGCGGGAACTACGAGCAGTACTTC.

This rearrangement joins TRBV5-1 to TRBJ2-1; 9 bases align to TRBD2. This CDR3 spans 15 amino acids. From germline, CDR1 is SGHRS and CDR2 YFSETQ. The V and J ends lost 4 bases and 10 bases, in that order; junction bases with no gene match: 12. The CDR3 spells CASSPGHQAGGEQFF. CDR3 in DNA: TGCGCCAGCAGCCCGGGGCACCAGGCGGGAGGGGAGCAGTTCTTC.